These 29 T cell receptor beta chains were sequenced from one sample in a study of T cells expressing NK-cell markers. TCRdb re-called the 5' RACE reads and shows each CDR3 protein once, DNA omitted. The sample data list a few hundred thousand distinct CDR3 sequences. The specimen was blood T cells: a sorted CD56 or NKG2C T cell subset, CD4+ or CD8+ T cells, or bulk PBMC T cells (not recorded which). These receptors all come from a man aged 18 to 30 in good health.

CDR3 sequence reads: CASSHAPGTPNTGELFF. This chain joins TRBV12-3 or TRBV12-4 and TRBJ2-2. The CDR3 runs 17 residues.

The CDR3 loop is CASRGFAEQFF. The chain joins TRBV5-4 to TRBJ2-1. There are 11 residues in the CDR3. Germline V gene lookup returns CDR1 SGHNT and CDR2 YYREEE (reference sequence).

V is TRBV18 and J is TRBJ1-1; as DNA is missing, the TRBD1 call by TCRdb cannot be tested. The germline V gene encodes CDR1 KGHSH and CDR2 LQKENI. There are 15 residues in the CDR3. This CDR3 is CASSRDRGQSTEAFF.

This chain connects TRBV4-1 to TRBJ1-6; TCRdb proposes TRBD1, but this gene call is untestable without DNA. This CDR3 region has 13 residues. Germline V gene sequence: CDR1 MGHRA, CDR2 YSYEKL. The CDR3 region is CASSQVLGAPLHF.

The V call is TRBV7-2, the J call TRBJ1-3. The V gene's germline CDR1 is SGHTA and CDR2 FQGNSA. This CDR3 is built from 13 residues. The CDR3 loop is CASSYDRGDTIYF. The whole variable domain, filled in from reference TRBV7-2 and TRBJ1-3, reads GAGVSQSPSNKVTEKGKDVELRCDPISGHTALYWYRQSLGQGLEFLIYFQGNSAPDKSGLPSDRFSAERTGGSVSTLTIQRTQQEDSAVYLCASSYDRGDTIYFGEGSWLTVV.

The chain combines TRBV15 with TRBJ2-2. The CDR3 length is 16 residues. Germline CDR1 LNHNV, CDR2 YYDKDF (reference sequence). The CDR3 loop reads CATSGLGRANTGELFF.

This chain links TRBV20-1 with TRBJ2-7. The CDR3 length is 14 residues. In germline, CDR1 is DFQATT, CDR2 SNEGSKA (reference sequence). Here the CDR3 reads CSARDPPRVAEQYF.

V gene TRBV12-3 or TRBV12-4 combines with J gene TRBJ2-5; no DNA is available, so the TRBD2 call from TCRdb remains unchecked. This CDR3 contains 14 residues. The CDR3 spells CASRTSQPQETQYF.

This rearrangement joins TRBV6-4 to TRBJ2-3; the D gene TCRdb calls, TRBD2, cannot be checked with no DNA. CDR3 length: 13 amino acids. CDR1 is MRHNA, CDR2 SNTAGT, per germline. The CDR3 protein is CATRLAGGDTQYF.

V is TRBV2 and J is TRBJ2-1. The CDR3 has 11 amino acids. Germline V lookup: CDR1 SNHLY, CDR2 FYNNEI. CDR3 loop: CASSWSNEQFF.

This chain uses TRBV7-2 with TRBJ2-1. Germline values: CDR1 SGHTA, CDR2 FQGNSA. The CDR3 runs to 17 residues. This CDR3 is CASSLAVLGNAYNEQFF.

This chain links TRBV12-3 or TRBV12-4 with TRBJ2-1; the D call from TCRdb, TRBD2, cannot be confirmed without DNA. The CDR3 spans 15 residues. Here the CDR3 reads CASTGGEGRYNEQFF.

CDR3 amino acids: CASSRGGAVYQNEQYF. The rearrangement uses TRBV2 and TRBJ2-7; TCRdb returns TRBD1, unconfirmable since there is no DNA. The CDR3 extends over 16 amino acids. CDR1 is SNHLY and CDR2 is FYNNEI in the germline V gene. Looking up the rest from reference TRBV2 and TRBJ2-7 gives the full variable domain: EPEVTQTPSHQVTQMGQEVILRCVPISNHLYFYWYRQILGQKVEFLVSFYNNEISEKSEIFDDQFSVERPDGSNFTLKIRSTKLEDSAMYFCASSRGGAVYQNEQYFGPGTRLTVT.

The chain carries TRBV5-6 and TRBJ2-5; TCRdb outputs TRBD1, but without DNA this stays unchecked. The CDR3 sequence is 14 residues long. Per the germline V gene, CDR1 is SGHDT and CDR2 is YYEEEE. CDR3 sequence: CASSATWERETQYF.

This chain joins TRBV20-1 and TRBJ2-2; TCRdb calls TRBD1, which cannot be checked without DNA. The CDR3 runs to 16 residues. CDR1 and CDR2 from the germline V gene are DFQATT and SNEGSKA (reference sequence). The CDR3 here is CSARGVSDRHTGELFF.

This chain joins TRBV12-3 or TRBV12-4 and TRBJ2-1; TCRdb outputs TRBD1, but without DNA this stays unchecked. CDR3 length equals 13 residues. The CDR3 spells CASSSPSEHEQFF.

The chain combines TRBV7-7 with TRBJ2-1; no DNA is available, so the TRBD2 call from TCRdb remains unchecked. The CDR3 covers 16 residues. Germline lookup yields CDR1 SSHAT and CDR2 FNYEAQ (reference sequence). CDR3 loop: CASPRTSGTEYNEQFF.

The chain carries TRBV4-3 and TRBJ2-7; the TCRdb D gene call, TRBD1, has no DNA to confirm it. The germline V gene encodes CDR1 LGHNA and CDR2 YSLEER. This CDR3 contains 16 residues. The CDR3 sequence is CASSQVGTGRSYEQYF.

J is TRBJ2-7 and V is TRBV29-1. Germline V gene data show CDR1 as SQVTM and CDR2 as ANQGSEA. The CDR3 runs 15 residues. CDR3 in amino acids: CSVELGQHLLYEQYF.

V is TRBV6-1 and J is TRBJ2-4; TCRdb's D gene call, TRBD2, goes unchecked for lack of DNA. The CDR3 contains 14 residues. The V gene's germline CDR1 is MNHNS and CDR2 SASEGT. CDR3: CASRLRLDLDIQYF.

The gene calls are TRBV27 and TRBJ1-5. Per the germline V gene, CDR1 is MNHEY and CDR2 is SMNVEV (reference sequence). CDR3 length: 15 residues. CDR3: CASSLSLTTFQPQHF.

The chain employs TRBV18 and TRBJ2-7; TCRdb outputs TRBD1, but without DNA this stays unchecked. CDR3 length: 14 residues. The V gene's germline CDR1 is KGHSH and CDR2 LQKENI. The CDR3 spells CASSPPDGNYEQYF.

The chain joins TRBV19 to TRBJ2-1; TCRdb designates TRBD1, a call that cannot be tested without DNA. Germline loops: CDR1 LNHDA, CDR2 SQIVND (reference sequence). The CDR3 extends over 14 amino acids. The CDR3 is CASSVGQGAGEQFF.

CDR3 in amino acids: CASSAPLAGGETQYF. The chain employs TRBV5-4 and TRBJ2-5; TCRdb's assignment of TRBD1 cannot be checked, as there is no DNA. Per the germline V gene, CDR1 is SGHNT and CDR2 is YYREEE (reference sequence). This CDR3 contains 15 residues. The full variable domain, with the rest looked up from reference TRBV5-4 and TRBJ2-5, is ETGVTQSPTHLIKTRGQQVTLRCSSQSGHNTVSWYQQALGQGPQFIFQYYREEENGRGNFPPRFSGLQFPNYSSELNVNALELDDSALYLCASSAPLAGGETQYFGPGTRLLVL.

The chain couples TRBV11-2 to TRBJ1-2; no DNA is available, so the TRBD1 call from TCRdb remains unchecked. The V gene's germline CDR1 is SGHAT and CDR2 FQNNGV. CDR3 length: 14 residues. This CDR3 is CASSLGVTGYGYTF.

The CDR3 sequence is CATTEGRGYTF. This chain joins TRBV19 and TRBJ1-2; TCRdb's D gene call, TRBD1, goes unchecked for lack of DNA. Germline CDR1 is LNHDA and CDR2 is SQIVND (reference sequence). This CDR3 is built from 11 residues.

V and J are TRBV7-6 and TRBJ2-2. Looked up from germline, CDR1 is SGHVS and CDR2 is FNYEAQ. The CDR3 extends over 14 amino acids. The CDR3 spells CASSSQAKTGELFF.

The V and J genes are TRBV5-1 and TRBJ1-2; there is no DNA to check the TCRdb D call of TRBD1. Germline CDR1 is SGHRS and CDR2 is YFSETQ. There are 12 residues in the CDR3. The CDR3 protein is CASRTGGLGYTF. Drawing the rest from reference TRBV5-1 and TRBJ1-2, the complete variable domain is KAGVTQTPRYLIKTRGQQVTLSCSPISGHRSVSWYQQTPGQGLQFLFEYFSETQRNKGNFPGRFSGRQFSNSRSEMNVSTLELGDSALYLCASRTGGLGYTFGSGTRLTVV.

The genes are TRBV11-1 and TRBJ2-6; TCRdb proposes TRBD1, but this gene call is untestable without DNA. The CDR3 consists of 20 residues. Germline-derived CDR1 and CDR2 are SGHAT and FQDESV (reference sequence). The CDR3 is CASSPKPGTGISSGANVLTF.